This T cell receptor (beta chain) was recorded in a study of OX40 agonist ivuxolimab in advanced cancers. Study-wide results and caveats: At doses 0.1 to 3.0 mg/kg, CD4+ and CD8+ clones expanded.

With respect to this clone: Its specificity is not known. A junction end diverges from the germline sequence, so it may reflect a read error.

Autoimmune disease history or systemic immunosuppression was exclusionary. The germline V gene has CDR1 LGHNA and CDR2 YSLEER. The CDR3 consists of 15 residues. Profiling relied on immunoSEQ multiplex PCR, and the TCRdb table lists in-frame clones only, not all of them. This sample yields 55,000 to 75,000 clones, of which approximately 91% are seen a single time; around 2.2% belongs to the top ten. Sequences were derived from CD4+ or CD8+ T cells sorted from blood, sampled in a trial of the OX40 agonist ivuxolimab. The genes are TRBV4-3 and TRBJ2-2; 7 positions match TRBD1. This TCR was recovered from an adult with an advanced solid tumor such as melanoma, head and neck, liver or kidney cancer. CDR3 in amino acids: CASSQNSQGTGELLF. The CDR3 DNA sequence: TGCGCCAGCAGCCAAAACTCACAGGGGACCGGGGAGCTGCTTTTT.